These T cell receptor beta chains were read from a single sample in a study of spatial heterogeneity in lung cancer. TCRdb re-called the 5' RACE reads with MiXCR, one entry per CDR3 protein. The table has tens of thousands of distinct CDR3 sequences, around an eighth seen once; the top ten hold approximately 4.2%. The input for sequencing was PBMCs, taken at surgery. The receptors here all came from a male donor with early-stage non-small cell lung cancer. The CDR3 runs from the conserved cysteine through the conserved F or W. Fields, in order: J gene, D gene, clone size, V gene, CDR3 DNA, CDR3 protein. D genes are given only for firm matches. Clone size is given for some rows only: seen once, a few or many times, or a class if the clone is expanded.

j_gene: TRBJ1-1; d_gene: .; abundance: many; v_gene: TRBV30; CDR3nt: TGTGCCTGGAGTCCCGGGAGGAACACTGAAGCTTTCTTT; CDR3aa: CAWSPGRNTEAFF
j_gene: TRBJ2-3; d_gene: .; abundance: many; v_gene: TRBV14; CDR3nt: TGTGCCAGCAGCCAAAGACGGAGCACAGATACGCAGTATTTT; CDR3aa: CASSQRRSTDTQYF
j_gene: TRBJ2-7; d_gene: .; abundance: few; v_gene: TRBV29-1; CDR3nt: TGCAGCGTTAACGCCGGGACAAGTGGGCAGTACTTC; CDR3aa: CSVNAGTSGQYF
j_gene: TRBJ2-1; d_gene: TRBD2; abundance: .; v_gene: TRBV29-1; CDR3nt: TGCAGCGTCGCGGTGACTAGCGGGGGGCCTTCCTACAATGAGCAGTTCTTC; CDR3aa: CSVAVTSGGPSYNEQFF
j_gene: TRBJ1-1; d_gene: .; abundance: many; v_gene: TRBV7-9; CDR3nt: TGTGCCAGCAGCTCGGAGGCCGTGGACACTGAAGCTTTCTTT; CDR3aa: CASSSEAVDTEAFF
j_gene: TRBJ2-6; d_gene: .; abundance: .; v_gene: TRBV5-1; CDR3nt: TGCGCCAGCAGCTCTTCAGGGTACTCTGGGGCCAACGTCCTGACTTTC; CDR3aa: CASSSSGYSGANVLTF
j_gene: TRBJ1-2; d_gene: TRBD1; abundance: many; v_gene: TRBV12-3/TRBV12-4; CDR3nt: TGTGCCAGCAGAGCCCGGGACAGGGGTTACTATGGCTACACCTTC; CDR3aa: CASRARDRGYYGYTF
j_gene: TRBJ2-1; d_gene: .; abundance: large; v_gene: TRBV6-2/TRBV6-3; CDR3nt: TGTGCCAGCAGTTACCCCGAAACGGCGTACACTATCTACAATGAGCAGTTCTTC; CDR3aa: CASSYPETAYTIYNEQFF
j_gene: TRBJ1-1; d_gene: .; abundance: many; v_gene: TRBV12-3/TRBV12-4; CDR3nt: TGTGCCAGCAGTTCGACAGCCGGGAACACTGAAGCTTTCTTT; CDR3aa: CASSSTAGNTEAFF
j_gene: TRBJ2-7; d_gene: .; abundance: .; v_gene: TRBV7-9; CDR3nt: TGTGCCAGCAGCATAACAGGACCCTACGAGCAGTACTTC; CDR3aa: CASSITGPYEQYF
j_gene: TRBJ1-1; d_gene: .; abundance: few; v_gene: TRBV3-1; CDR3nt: TGTGCCAGCAGCCAAGATGGAGGGGGGCGCGTAGCTTTCTTT; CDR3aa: CASSQDGGGRVAFF
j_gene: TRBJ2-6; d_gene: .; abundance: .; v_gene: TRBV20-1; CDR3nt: TGCAGTGCTCCCCAGCCAGGGACTGGGGCCAACGTCCTGACTTTC; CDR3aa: CSAPQPGTGANVLTF
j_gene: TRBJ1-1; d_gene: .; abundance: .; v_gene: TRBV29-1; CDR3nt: TGCAGCGCCCTGACAGTGAACACTGAAGCTTTCTTT; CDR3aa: CSALTVNTEAFF
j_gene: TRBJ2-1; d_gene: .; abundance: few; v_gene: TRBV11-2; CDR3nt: TGTGCCAGCAGCTACCGGGACCTCCCCGACAATGAGCAGTTCTTC; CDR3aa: CASSYRDLPDNEQFF
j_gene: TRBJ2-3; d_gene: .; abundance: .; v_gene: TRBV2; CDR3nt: TGTGCCAGCAGTGGGGACCGGGATCCATCCGATACGCAGTATTTT; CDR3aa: CASSGDRDPSDTQYF
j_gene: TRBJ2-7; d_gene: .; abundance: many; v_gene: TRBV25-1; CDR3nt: TGTGCCAGCAGTGAATACCCCCGGGGCGAGCAGTACTTC; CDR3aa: CASSEYPRGEQYF
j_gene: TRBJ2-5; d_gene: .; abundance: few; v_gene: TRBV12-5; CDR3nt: TGTGCTAGTGGTTATACCCAAGAGACCCAGTACTTC; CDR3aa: CASGYTQETQYF
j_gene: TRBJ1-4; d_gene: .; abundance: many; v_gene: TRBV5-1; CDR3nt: TGCGCCAGCAGCAATTTCGGGACATTTGAAAAACTGTTTTTT; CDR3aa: CASSNFGTFEKLFF
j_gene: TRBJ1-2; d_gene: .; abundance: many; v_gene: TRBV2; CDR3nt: TGTGCCAGCAGTGAGACTGATGATGGTGGCTACACCTTC; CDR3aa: CASSETDDGGYTF
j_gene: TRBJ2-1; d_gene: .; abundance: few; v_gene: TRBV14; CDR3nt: TGTGCCAGCAGCCCCCGGACTGCCACCTTGGCCTACAATGAGCAGTTCTTC; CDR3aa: CASSPRTATLAYNEQFF
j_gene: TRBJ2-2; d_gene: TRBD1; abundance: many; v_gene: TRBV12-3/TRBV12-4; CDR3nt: TGTGCCAGCAGTTCGACAGGACAGGCGAACACCGGGGAGCTGTTTTTT; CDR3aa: CASSSTGQANTGELFF
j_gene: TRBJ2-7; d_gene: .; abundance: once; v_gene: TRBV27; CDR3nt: TGTGCCAGCAGAGGGGCAGGGACCCTCCTACCGCAGTACTTC; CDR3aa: CASRGAGTLLPQYF
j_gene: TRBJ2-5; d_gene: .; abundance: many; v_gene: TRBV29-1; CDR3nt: TGCAGCGTTGAAGCCGGGACCTTGTACCAAGAGACCCAGTACTTC; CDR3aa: CSVEAGTLYQETQYF
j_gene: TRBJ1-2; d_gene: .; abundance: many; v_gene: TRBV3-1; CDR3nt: TGTGCCAGCAGCCAAGCTGCTAGCTACACCTTC; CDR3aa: CASSQAASYTF
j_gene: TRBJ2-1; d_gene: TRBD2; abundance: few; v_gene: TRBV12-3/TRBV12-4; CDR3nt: TGTGCCAGCAGTCAAGGGACTAGCGGGGGAAATGAGCAGTTCTTC; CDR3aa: CASSQGTSGGNEQFF
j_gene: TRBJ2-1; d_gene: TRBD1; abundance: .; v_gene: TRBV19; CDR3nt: TGTGCCAGTAGTATAACAGGGGTACGATTAGTTGAGCAGTTCTTC; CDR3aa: CASSITGVRLVEQFF
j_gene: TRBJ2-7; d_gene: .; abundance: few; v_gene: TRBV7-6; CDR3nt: TGTGCCAGCAGCTTAGTCGAGGGCGGCCCCTACGAGCAGTACTTC; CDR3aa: CASSLVEGGPYEQYF
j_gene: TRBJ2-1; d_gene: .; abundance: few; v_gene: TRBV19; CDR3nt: TGTGCCAGTAGTATTATCGGTTCCGGGCAGTTCTTC; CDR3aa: CASSIIGSGQFF
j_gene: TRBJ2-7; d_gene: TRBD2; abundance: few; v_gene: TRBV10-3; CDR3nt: TGTGCCATCAAGCCCGGACTAGCGACCTACGAGCAGTACTTC; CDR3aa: CAIKPGLATYEQYF
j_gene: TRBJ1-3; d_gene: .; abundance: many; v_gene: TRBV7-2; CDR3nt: TGTGCCAGCAGCTTACAAACTGGAAACACCATATATTTT; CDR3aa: CASSLQTGNTIYF
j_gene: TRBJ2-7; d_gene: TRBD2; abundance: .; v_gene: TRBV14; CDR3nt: TGTGCCAGCAGCTTCCAGCGGGGGGTCGAGCAGTACTTC; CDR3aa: CASSFQRGVEQYF
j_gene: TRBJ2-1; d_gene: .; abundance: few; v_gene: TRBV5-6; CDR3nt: TGTGCCAGCAGCTTGGGGAGGCCCGACAATGAGCAGTTCTTC; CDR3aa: CASSLGRPDNEQFF
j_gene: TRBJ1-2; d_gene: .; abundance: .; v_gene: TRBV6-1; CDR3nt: TGTGCCAGCAAAACTTGGGGCCTTTTCAAGGGCTACACCTTC; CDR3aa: CASKTWGLFKGYTF
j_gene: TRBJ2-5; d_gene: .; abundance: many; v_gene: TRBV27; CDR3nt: TGTGCCAGCAGACTGAGGTACCAAGAGACCCAGTACTTC; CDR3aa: CASRLRYQETQYF
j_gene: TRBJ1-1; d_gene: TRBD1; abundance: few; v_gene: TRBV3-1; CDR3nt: TGTGCCAGCAGCCAAGAATTGGACAGGAGGGCTGAAGCTTTCTTT; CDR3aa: CASSQELDRRAEAFF
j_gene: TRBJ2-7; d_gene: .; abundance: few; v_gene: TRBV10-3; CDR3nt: TGTGCCATCAGTGAAGGTGGGGGTGATCGATACGAGCAGTACTTC; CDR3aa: CAISEGGGDRYEQYF
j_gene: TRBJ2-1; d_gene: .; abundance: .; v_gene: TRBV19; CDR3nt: TGTGCCAGTAGTATCCCACAGGGATGGTCCTACAATGAGCAGTTCTTC; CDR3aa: CASSIPQGWSYNEQFF
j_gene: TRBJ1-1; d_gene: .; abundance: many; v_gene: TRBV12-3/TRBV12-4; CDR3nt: TGTGCCAGCAGCCCTTCCGGACAGAACACTGAAGCTTTCTTT; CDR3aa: CASSPSGQNTEAFF
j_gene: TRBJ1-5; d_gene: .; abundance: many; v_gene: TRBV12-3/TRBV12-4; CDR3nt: TGTGCCAGCAGTTGGCGGGGAGGCAATCAGCCCCAGCATTTT; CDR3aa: CASSWRGGNQPQHF
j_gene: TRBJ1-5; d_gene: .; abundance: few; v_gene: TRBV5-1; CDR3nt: TGCGCCAGCAGCTTGGATCCAGGGAGGGATCAGCCCCAGCATTTT; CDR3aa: CASSLDPGRDQPQHF
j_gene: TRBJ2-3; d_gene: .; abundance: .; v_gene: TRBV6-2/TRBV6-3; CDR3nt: TGTGCCAGCAGTTCCCCTATGGCGGATACGCAGTATTTT; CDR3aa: CASSSPMADTQYF
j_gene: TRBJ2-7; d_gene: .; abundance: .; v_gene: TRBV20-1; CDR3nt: TGCAGTGCCAACCCGCCCGGGGGTTCGTCTTACGAGCAGTACTTC; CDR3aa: CSANPPGGSSYEQYF
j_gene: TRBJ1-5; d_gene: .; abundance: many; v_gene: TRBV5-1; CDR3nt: TGCGCCAGCAGCTTGGCGGGGGGCGTTGATCAGCCCCAGCATTTT; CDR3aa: CASSLAGGVDQPQHF
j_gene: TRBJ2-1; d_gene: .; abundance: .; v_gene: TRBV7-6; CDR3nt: TGTGCCAGCAGCTTAGGAGGACATGACAATGAGCAGTTCTTC; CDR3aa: CASSLGGHDNEQFF